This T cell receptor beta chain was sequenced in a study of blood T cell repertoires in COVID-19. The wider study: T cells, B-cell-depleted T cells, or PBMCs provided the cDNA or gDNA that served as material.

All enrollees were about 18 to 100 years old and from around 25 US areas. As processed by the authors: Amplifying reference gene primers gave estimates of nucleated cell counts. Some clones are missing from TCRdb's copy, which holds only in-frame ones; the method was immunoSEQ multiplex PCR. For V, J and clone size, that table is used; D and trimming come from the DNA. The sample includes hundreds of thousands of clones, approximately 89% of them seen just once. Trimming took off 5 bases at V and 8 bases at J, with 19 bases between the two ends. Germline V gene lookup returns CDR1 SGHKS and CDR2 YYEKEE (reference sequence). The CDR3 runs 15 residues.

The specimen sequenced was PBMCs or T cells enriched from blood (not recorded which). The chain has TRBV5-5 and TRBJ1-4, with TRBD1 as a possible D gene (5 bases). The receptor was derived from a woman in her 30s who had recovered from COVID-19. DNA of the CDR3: TGTGCCAGCAGTTCCATCGTGCGGGGGGGAGAAAAACTGTTTTTT. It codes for CASSSIVRGGEKLFF. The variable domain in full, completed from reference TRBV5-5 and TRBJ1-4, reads DAGVTQSPTHLIKTRGQQVTLRCSPISGHKSVSWYQQVLGQGPQFIFQYYEKEERGRGNFPDRFSARQFPNYSSELNVNALLLGDSALYLCASSSIVRGGEKLFFGSGTQLSVL.